Listed here are 27 T cell receptor beta chains from one sample, sequenced in a study of cytomegalovirus exposure and HLA in healthy donors. The data were produced by immunoSEQ multiplex PCR, yet TCRdb's version contains in-frame clones alone and is incomplete. The sample consists of 150,000 to 200,000 clones, approximately 81% of them appearing once. Material for sequencing was PBMCs. These receptors were collected from a man aged 30 to 45 in good health and CMV-seropositive.

This clone appeared once. The rearrangement links TRBV5-1 to TRBJ2-1; the match to TRBD1 covers 7 bases. The CDR3 extends over 15 amino acids. Germline V CDR1 and CDR2: SGHRS, YFSETQ. J lost 9 bases, V lost 4 bases, and 13 bases had no gene match. The CDR3 is CASSALGQARSEQFF. As DNA, the CDR3 is TGCGCCAGCAGCGCCCTCGGACAGGCCCGGAGTGAGCAGTTCTTC.

This clone was seen a handful of times. This chain connects TRBV10-1 to TRBJ2-1; TRBD2 matches 8 bases. Germline CDR1 and CDR2: WNHNN and SYGVQD (reference sequence). V gave up 8 bases and J gave up 0 bases; unmatched junction bases: 3. CDR3 length equals 14 residues. CDR3 sequence: CASRGGSSYNEQFF. For the CDR3, the DNA is TGCGCCAGCCGGGGGGGGAGCTCCTACAATGAGCAGTTCTTC.

CDR3 amino acids: CASSLGAGDEQYF. The CDR3 DNA reads as TGCGCCAGCAGCTTGGGGGCGGGAGACGAGCAGTACTTC. The chain carries TRBV5-1 and TRBJ2-7, with TRBD2 identical over 7 bases. Germline assignment: CDR1 SGHRS and CDR2 YFSETQ. V dropped 0 bases and J dropped 5; count of bases not matched to a gene: 2. The CDR3 is 13 residues long.

The chain couples TRBV2 to TRBJ1-1, with 7 nucleotides matching TRBD1. This CDR3 contains 14 residues. Germline loops: CDR1 SNHLY, CDR2 FYNNEI. The ends lost 7 bases at V and 0 bases at J; junction bases unmatched: 5. CDR3 nucleotide sequence: TGTGCCAGCACGGAGGGGACAGTGAACACTGAAGCTTTCTTT. Protein product: CASTEGTVNTEAFF.

The chain combines TRBV5-5 with TRBJ2-7, with 10 bases fitting TRBD1. CDR3 length equals 15 residues. With 3 bases clipped from V and 2 bases from J, the junction kept 5 bases outside the gene matches. From germline, CDR1 is SGHKS and CDR2 YYEKEE (reference sequence). CDR3 amino acids: CASSSPGQGTYEQYF. The DNA of the CDR3 is TGTGCCAGCAGCTCCCCGGGACAGGGGACCTACGAGCAGTACTTC.

The chain joins TRBV7-8 to TRBJ2-1; TRBD2 aligns across 11 bases. From germline, CDR1 is SGHVS and CDR2 FQNEAQ. Losses at the gene ends were 5 bases for V and 0 bases for J; bases not matched to a gene: 6. This CDR3 is 17 amino acids long. The CDR3 reads CASSPRLAGGSYNEQFF. CDR3 DNA: TGTGCCAGCAGCCCTAGGCTAGCGGGAGGCTCCTACAATGAGCAGTTCTTC.

This chain links TRBV4-3 with TRBJ2-7; 9 bases agree with TRBD2. Germline trimming cut 1 base from V and 5 bases from J; bases unmatched to any gene: 6. Germline assignment: CDR1 LGHNA and CDR2 YSLEER. The length of the CDR3 is 15 residues. CDR3 amino acids: CASSQGLRTSDEQYF. The CDR3 DNA reads as TGCGCCAGCAGCCAAGGGCTTCGGACTAGCGACGAGCAGTACTTC.

The CDR3 DNA is TGTGCCAGCGATAAGGGGGACAGGATCCTCTACGAGCAGTACTTC. The encoded protein is CASDKGDRILYEQYF. This rearrangement joins TRBV7-2 to TRBJ2-7; 8 bases map to TRBD1. The V gene end was trimmed by 8 bases and the J gene end by 3 bases; junction bases not matched to a gene: 12. The CDR3 is 15 residues long. Germline CDR1 and CDR2: SGHTA and FQGNSA.

The CDR3 loop is CASSPQADSGNTIYF. CDR3 DNA: TGTGCCAGCTCACCACAAGCGGACTCTGGAAACACCATATATTTT. The gene calls are TRBV18 and TRBJ1-3; no clear D. The CDR3 length is 15 residues. V lost 1 base and J 0 bases, leaving 7 bases between the germline ends. Germline V CDR1 and CDR2: KGHSH, LQKENI.

The rearrangement uses TRBV15 and TRBJ2-1; no definite D call. The V end was cut by 4 bases, the J end by 7 bases, with 8 bases between. CDR3 length: 12 residues. Looked up from germline, CDR1 is LNHNV and CDR2 is YYDKDF (reference sequence). CDR3 loop: CATSTLGNEQFF. The CDR3 region has the DNA TGTGCCACCAGCACCCTCGGTAATGAGCAGTTCTTC.

The chain recombines TRBV28 with TRBJ1-6, with 7 positions matching TRBD1. This CDR3 has 13 amino acids. Germline trimming cut 8 bases from V and 8 bases from J; bases unmatched to any gene: 6. Germline V gene data show CDR1 as MDHEN and CDR2 as SYDVKM. This CDR3 is CASFEGADSPLHF. For the CDR3, the DNA is TGTGCCAGCTTTGAGGGGGCGGATTCACCCCTCCACTTT.

This clone has only a few counts. The J gene is TRBJ2-1, the V gene TRBV19, with 11 bases identical to TRBD1. J lost 7 bases, V lost 8 bases, and 4 bases had no gene match. The germline CDR1 and CDR2 sequences are LNHDA and SQIVND (reference sequence). This CDR3 region has 13 residues. The CDR3: CASGQGAWNEQFF. The CDR3 nucleotides are TGTGCCAGTGGACAGGGGGCTTGGAATGAGCAGTTCTTC.

The J gene is TRBJ1-5, the V gene TRBV28; tentatively, D is TRBD1 (6 bases). The CDR3 has 18 residues. The germline V gene encodes CDR1 MDHEN and CDR2 SYDVKM. The V and J ends lost 3 bases and 1 base respectively, with 19 bases between them. The CDR3 sequence: CASSFGSGQLGSNQPQHF. The CDR3, as DNA: TGTGCCAGCAGTTTCGGGTCCGGACAGCTGGGGAGCAATCAGCCCCAGCATTTT.

The chain couples TRBV9 to TRBJ2-1; TRBD1 matches at 10 bases. The ends lost 4 bases at V and 6 bases at J; junction bases unmatched: 4. There are 14 residues in the CDR3. Germline assignment: CDR1 SGDLS and CDR2 YYNGEE. CDR3 sequence reads: CASSRDRGFNEQFF. CDR3 DNA: TGTGCCAGCAGCCGGGACAGGGGTTTCAATGAGCAGTTCTTC.

This rearrangement joins TRBV30 to TRBJ2-7; TRBD1 is a possible D gene (6 bases). The CDR3 has 15 residues. The V end was cut by 0 bases, the J end by 2 bases, with 14 bases between. Germline V gene lookup returns CDR1 GTSNPN and CDR2 SVGIG (reference sequence). The DNA for the CDR3 is TGTGCCTGGAGTGTGGGCAGGGGCCATCCCTACGAGCAGTACTTC. It is translated as CAWSVGRGHPYEQYF.

The chain carries TRBV7-6 and TRBJ2-2; 7 bases match TRBD1. V lost 5 bases to trimming and J lost 6 bases; unmatched junction nucleotides: 3. The germline V gene has CDR1 SGHVS and CDR2 FNYEAQ. This CDR3 has 13 amino acids. The chain's CDR3 is CASSRTGAGELFF. CDR3 DNA sequence: TGTGCCAGCAGCCGAACAGGGGCCGGGGAGCTGTTTTTT.

The V and J genes are TRBV4-3 and TRBJ1-1; TRBD1 agrees at 7 bases. Germline V gene data show CDR1 as LGHNA and CDR2 as YSLEER. The length of the CDR3 is 15 residues. The ends lost 1 base at V and 5 bases at J; junction bases unmatched: 7. The DNA for the CDR3 is TGCGCCAGCAGCCAAGGGGTACAGGGGTCGACTGAAGCTTTCTTT. Its protein is CASSQGVQGSTEAFF.

The chain is built from TRBV28 and TRBJ1-1, with a possible D match to TRBD1 (6 bases). V dropped 4 bases and J dropped 0 bases, with 12 bases sitting between them. The CDR3 is 15 residues long. Germline V CDR1 and CDR2: MDHEN, SYDVKM. This CDR3 is CASSSTGRVNTEAFF. Written as DNA, the CDR3 is TGTGCCAGCAGTTCGACAGGTAGGGTGAACACTGAAGCTTTCTTT.

This clone was seen only once. The chain is built from TRBV7-6 and TRBJ2-1; 8 bases fit TRBD2. Germline V gives CDR1 SGHVS, CDR2 FNYEAQ. V dropped 1 base and J dropped 4; count of bases not matched to a gene: 12. The CDR3 is 18 residues long. As DNA, the CDR3 is TGTGCCAGCAGCTTAGGTCGCGGCGGGGGGCCAGAATACAATGAGCAGTTCTTC. It encodes CASSLGRGGGPEYNEQFF.

This clone has more than one count but fewer than ten. This chain uses TRBV7-9 with TRBJ1-2; D perhaps matches TRBD1 (5 bases). Germline assignment: CDR1 SEHNR and CDR2 FQNEAQ (reference sequence). The CDR3 runs to 15 residues. Deletions cut 7 bases from V and 8 bases from J, with 23 bases between. The CDR3 sequence: CASTRTPGTGEGYTF. The CDR3 DNA reads TGTGCCAGCACCCGTACCCCCGGGACGGGGGAGGGCTACACCTTC.

The gene calls are TRBV18 and TRBJ2-7; TRBD1 aligns across 8 bases. J was trimmed by 4 bases and V by 0 bases; bases with no gene match: 8. This CDR3 is built from 16 residues. Germline V gives CDR1 KGHSH, CDR2 LQKENI. The CDR3 spells CASSPPGSQGEYEQYF. CDR3 DNA: TGTGCCAGCTCACCACCCGGCTCACAGGGGGAATACGAGCAGTACTTC.

The V call is TRBV28, the J call TRBJ2-5; weak D call: TRBD1 (5 bases). The ends were cut back, 4 bases at V and 1 base at J, with 19 bases in the middle. The CDR3 runs 17 residues. CDR1 and CDR2 from the germline V gene are MDHEN and SYDVKM. Here the CDR3 DNA reads TGTGCCAGCAGTTCGCCCATTAAGGGTAGGGGCCAAGAGACCCAGTACTTC. It is translated as CASSSPIKGRGQETQYF.

The rearrangement links TRBV2 to TRBJ1-2; the D gene is possibly TRBD1 (5 bases). This CDR3 comprises 13 residues. With 4 bases removed from V and 2 bases from J, the gap between germline ends came to 8 bases. Germline V gives CDR1 SNHLY, CDR2 FYNNEI. The CDR3 DNA is TGTGCCAGCAGTGTGGAGGGGAACTATGGCTACACCTTC. This encodes CASSVEGNYGYTF.

The chain links TRBV5-1 to TRBJ2-5; 11 bases fit TRBD2. Germline-derived CDR1 and CDR2 are SGHRS and YFSETQ. The CDR3 has 16 amino acids. Trimming removed 6 bases from V and 2 bases from J; junction bases left unmatched: 9. The CDR3 here is CASTFTSGGIQETQYF. The CDR3 DNA is TGCGCCAGCACCTTCACTAGCGGGGGCATTCAAGAGACCCAGTACTTC.

The V gene is TRBV14, the J gene TRBJ2-2; 7 bases agree with TRBD2. The CDR3 is made up of 14 amino acids. Per germline, CDR1 SGHDN and CDR2 FVKESK. V dropped 3 bases and J dropped 5; count of bases not matched to a gene: 3. The CDR3 here is CASSHLGGTGELFF. As DNA, the CDR3 is TGTGCCAGCAGCCACCTGGGAGGGACCGGGGAGCTGTTTTTT.

This sequence joins TRBV11-3 and TRBJ2-5, with 10 bases aligning to TRBD1. The trim removed 5 bases at V and 5 bases at J, leaving 8 bases unmatched. This CDR3 is 15 amino acids long. CDR1 is SGHNT and CDR2 is YENEEA in the germline V gene. For the CDR3, the DNA is TGTGCCAGCAGCCCGGGACAGGGGTTGGGGGAGACCCAGTACTTC. This sequence encodes CASSPGQGLGETQYF.

The V and J genes are TRBV6-4 and TRBJ2-2; D unresolved. CDR1 is MRHNA and CDR2 is SNTAGT in the germline V gene. This CDR3 contains 13 residues. V lost 4 bases and J lost 5, with 8 bases in between. CDR3 loop: CASSASRTGELFF. The CDR3 coding sequence is TGTGCCAGCAGTGCCTCACGGACCGGGGAGCTGTTTTTT.